This T cell receptor beta chain was recovered during a study of T cell responses to AZD1222 COVID-19 vaccine. This clone was picked up one time. The germline V gene has CDR1 SGHTA and CDR2 FQGNSA. The CDR3 has 13 residues. V lost 5 bases, J lost 6 bases, and 7 bases stayed unmatched. Profiled with immunoSEQ multiplex PCR; TCRdb holds only in-frame clones, not every one. The data contain about 100,000 clones, about 90% of them seen just once; the ten biggest clones take up 3.5% to 4.5%. Material: peripheral blood, obtained on day 0 of MenACWY control vaccination. This receptor was obtained from an adult in good health. The chain links TRBV7-2 to TRBJ2-7; 7 bases map to TRBD1. For the CDR3, the DNA is TGTGCCAGCAGCCCTGGGGCAGGGGGCGAGCAGTACTTC. This codes for CASSPGAGGEQYF. Combining the CDR3 with reference TRBV7-2 and TRBJ2-7 gives the whole variable domain GAGVSQSPSNKVTEKGKDVELRCDPISGHTALYWYRQSLGQGLEFLIYFQGNSAPDKSGLPSDRFSAERTGGSVSTLTIQRTQQEDSAVYLCASSPGAGGEQYFGPGTRLTVT.